The 14 T cell receptor beta chains reported below all come from one sample, sequenced in a study of blood T cell repertoires in COVID-19. Data came from immunoSEQ multiplex PCR; TCRdb stores just in-frame clones and leaves some out. Of over 200,000 clones listed, roughly 87% are singletons. Material: peripheral blood. These receptors were taken from a man aged 35-49 years with active or convalescent COVID-19.

The genes are TRBV4-1 and TRBJ2-1; TRBD2 might be the D (6 bases). The CDR3 contains 14 residues. Germline V lookup: CDR1 MGHRA, CDR2 YSYEKL. V was cut by 1 base and J by 7 bases, with 11 bases left in between. The CDR3 is CASSQGIRENEQFF. CDR3 nucleotides: TGCGCCAGCAGCCAAGGGATTCGGGAGAATGAGCAGTTCTTC.

The J gene is TRBJ2-3, the V gene TRBV9, with D hard to call. Trimming cost V 6 bases and J 1 base, with 15 bases left between them. CDR3 size: 15 residues. Germline CDR1 SGDLS, CDR2 YYNGEE. The CDR3 loop reads CASTSSSAGTDTQYF. The CDR3 region has the DNA TGTGCCAGCACCTCGTCATCTGCGGGCACAGATACGCAGTATTTT.

V is TRBV19 and J is TRBJ1-2, with 7 nucleotides matching TRBD1. The ends lost 4 bases at V and 4 bases at J; junction bases unmatched: 3. The CDR3 runs 13 residues. Germline CDR1 and CDR2: LNHDA and SQIVND (reference sequence). The CDR3 spells CASSRTGIYGYTF. For the CDR3, the DNA is TGTGCCAGTAGTAGGACAGGCATCTATGGCTACACCTTC.

This sequence joins TRBV5-1 and TRBJ2-1, with 10 bases fitting TRBD2. J lost 7 bases, V lost 0 bases, and 1 base had no gene match. CDR1 and CDR2 (germline): SGHRS, YFSETQ. The CDR3 is made up of 14 amino acids. Here the CDR3 reads CASSLGSGRNEQFF. CDR3 nucleotide sequence: TGCGCCAGCAGCTTGGGTAGCGGGAGGAATGAGCAGTTCTTC.

This clone showed up just once. The genes are TRBV27 and TRBJ1-2; D is ambiguous. The V end was cut by 5 bases, the J end by 3 bases, with 16 bases between. Germline assignment: CDR1 MNHEY and CDR2 SMNVEV (reference sequence). The CDR3 is made up of 15 amino acids. The CDR3 DNA reads as TGTGCCAGCAGTCCCACCCCGCGTCCGGACTATGGCTACACCTTC. Its protein product is CASSPTPRPDYGYTF.

The rearrangement uses TRBV5-1 and TRBJ2-1, with D unresolved. The length of the CDR3 is 11 residues. CDR1 is SGHRS and CDR2 is YFSETQ in the germline V gene. V was cut by 4 bases and J by 7 bases, with 6 bases left in between. DNA for the CDR3: TGCGCCAGCAGCGTAATGAATGAGCAGTTCTTC. Protein: CASSVMNEQFF.

The V and J genes are TRBV19 and TRBJ2-7; 9 bases are shared with TRBD2. This CDR3 has 15 residues. The V gene's germline CDR1 is LNHDA and CDR2 SQIVND (reference sequence). Losses at the gene ends were 3 bases for V and 1 base for J; bases not matched to a gene: 4. The CDR3 region is CASSIAGGPSYEQYF. The CDR3 nucleotides are TGTGCCAGTAGTATCGCGGGGGGGCCTTCCTACGAGCAGTACTTC.

The chain links TRBV2 to TRBJ2-7; TRBD2 aligns across 15 bases. The CDR3 loop spans 18 amino acids. The V and J ends lost 6 bases and 2 bases, in that order; junction bases with no gene match: 11. Germline V CDR1 and CDR2: SNHLY, FYNNEI. CDR3 DNA: TGTGCCAGCAGAGTGGGACTAGCGGGGGGAGGGAGCCCCTACGAGCAGTACTTC. Amino acids: CASRVGLAGGGSPYEQYF.

The rearrangement links TRBV18 to TRBJ1-3; 9 nucleotides align to TRBD1. The CDR3 is made up of 15 amino acids. Trimming at V came to 3 bases and at J to 4 bases, leaving 4 bases not matched to a gene. From germline, CDR1 is KGHSH and CDR2 LQKENI. The DNA for the CDR3 is TGTGCCAGCTCACCCGACAGGGGGTCGGGAAACACCATATATTTT. This gives the protein CASSPDRGSGNTIYF.

V is TRBV7-8 and J is TRBJ1-1; D unresolved. The CDR3 runs to 13 residues. Between the trimmed V and J ends, which lost 8 bases and 4 bases, there was a span of 14 bases. From germline, CDR1 is SGHVS and CDR2 FQNEAQ. The CDR3 DNA follows: TGTGCCAGCGGAGGGCAGGCGATCACTGAAGCTTTCTTT. This translates into CASGGQAITEAFF. Full variable domain (outside the CDR3, taken from reference TRBV7-8 and TRBJ1-1): GAGVSQSPRYKVAKRGQDVALRCDPISGHVSLFWYQQALGQGPEFLTYFQNEAQLDKSGLPSDRFFAERPEGSVSTLKIQRTQQEDSAVYLCASGGQAITEAFFGQGTRLTVV.

DNA of the CDR3: TGTGCCAGCAGCCTACCACCGGGACTAGCGGGGGGGCAGCCAGATACGCAGTATTTT. Encoded protein: CASSLPPGLAGGQPDTQYF. The genes are TRBV4-2 and TRBJ2-3; 16 bases fit TRBD2. Germline trimming cut 4 bases from V and 4 bases from J; bases unmatched to any gene: 11. CDR3 length equals 19 residues. Looked up from germline, CDR1 is LGHNA and CDR2 is YNFKEQ.

This clone was seen only once. The chain is built from TRBV6-5 and TRBJ1-2; perhaps TRBD1 as D (5 bases). The CDR3 is 13 residues long. CDR1 MNHEY and CDR2 SVGAGI come from the germline V gene. Trimming removed 2 bases at V and 4 bases at J, with 8 bases between. CDR3 sequence: CASSYGHFYGYTF. The DNA for the CDR3 is TGTGCCAGCAGTTACGGACACTTCTATGGCTACACCTTC.

The chain is built from TRBV5-1 and TRBJ1-1; D is perhaps TRBD1 (5 bases). Germline V gene data show CDR1 as SGHRS and CDR2 as YFSETQ. The CDR3 loop spans 14 amino acids. V was clipped by 4 bases and J by 5 bases, with 15 bases between them. The CDR3 DNA follows: TGCGCCAGCAGCCCTGGGCATAGGGGAACTGAAGCTTTCTTT. Protein: CASSPGHRGTEAFF.

V is TRBV5-4 and J is TRBJ2-3, with 11 nucleotides matching TRBD2. The CDR3 runs to 16 residues. Germline-derived CDR1 and CDR2 are SGHNT and YYREEE (reference sequence). J lost 2 bases, V lost 1 base, and 3 bases had no gene match. The CDR3 DNA sequence: TGTGCCAGCAGCTTGCTAGCGGGGGGTATCACAGATACGCAGTATTTT. Protein product: CASSLLAGGITDTQYF.